What follows describes a single T cell receptor (beta chain). Its antigen is currently unknown. The CDR3 length is 15 residues. Germline CDR1 reads KGHSH; CDR2 reads LQKENI. TCRdb reprocessed the 5' RACE reads, with one entry per CDR3 protein and no DNA. In total, the table holds 300,000 to 450,000 distinct CDR3 sequences. The sample comes from a study of monozygotic twins with inflammatory bowel disease. Study-wide results and limits: Lower sharing of clonotypes with other individuals was seen in IBD patients than in healthy twins. This was most marked in patients showing signs of disease activity. Repertoire likeness was no different across concordant and discordant twins, perhaps owing to restricted power. Evidence did not back any single strong signal or clonotype linked to IBD.

The source material was blood. This TCR derives from a human donor with ulcerative colitis or Crohn's disease, or a healthy co-twin of an affected twin (not recorded which). V usage is TRBV18 and J usage is TRBJ1-2. Here the CDR3 reads CASSLGNSFGYGYTF.